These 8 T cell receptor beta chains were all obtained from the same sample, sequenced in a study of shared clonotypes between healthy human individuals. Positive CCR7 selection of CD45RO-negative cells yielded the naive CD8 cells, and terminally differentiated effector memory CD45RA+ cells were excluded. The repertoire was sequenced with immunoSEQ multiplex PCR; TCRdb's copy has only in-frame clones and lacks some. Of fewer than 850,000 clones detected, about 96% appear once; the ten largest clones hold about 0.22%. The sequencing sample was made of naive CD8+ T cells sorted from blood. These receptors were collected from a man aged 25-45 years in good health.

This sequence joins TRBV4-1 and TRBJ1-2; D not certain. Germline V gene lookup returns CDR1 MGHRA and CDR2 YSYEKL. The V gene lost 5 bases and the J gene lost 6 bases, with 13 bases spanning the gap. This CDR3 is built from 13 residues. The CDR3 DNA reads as TGCGCCAGCAGCTTTTCAGGCGTGGATGGCTACACCTTC. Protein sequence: CASSFSGVDGYTF.

Written as DNA, the CDR3 is TGTGCCAGCAGCGCACCCGGGACTAAGGAGGGTACGGTCACGCAGTATTTT. It codes for CASSAPGTKEGTVTQYF. This chain joins TRBV9 and TRBJ2-3, with 7 bases matching TRBD2. This CDR3 has 17 amino acids. The V gene end was trimmed by 3 bases and the J gene end by 9 bases; junction bases not matched to a gene: 19. Looked up from germline, CDR1 is SGDLS and CDR2 is YYNGEE. Filled out from reference TRBV9 and TRBJ2-3, the complete variable domain reads DSGVTQTPKHLITATGQRVTLRCSPRSGDLSVYWYQQSLDQGLQFLIQYYNGEERAKGNILERFSAQQFPDLHSELNLSSLELGDSALYFCASSAPGTKEGTVTQYFGPGTRLTVL.

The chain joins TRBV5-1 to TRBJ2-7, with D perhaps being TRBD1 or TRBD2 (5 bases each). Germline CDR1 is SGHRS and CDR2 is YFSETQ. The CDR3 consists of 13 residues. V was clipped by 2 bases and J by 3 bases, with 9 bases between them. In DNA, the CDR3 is TGCGCCAGCAGCTTTGGGGGTTACTACGAGCAGTACTTC. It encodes CASSFGGYYEQYF.

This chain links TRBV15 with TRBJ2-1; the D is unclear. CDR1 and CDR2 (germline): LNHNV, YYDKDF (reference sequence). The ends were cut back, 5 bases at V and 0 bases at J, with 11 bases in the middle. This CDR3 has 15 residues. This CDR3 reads CATSASRSSYNEQFF. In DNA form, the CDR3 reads TGTGCCACCAGCGCGAGCCGAAGCTCCTACAATGAGCAGTTCTTC. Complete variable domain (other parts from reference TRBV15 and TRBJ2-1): DAMVIQNPRYQVTQFGKPVTLSCSQTLNHNVMYWYQQKSSQAPKLLFHYYDKDFNNEADTPDNFQSRRPNTSFCFLDIRSPGLGDTAMYLCATSASRSSYNEQFFGPGTRLTVL.

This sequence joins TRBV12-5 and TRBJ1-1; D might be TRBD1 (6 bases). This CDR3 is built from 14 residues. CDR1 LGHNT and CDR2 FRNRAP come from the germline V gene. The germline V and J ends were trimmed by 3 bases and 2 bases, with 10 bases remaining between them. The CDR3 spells CASGLGGINTEAFF. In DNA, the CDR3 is TGTGCTAGTGGTTTAGGGGGAATCAACACTGAAGCTTTCTTT.

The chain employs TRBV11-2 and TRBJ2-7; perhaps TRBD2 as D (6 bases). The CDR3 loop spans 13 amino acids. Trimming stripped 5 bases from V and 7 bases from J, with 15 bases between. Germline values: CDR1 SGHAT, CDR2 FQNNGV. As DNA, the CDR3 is TGTGCCAGCAGCGGACCGACGGCGGGGGAGCAGTACTTC. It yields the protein CASSGPTAGEQYF.

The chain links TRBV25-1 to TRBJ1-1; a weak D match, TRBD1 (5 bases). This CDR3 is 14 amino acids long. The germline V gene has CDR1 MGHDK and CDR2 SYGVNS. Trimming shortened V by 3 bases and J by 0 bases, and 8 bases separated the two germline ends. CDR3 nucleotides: TGTGCCAGCAGTGACCCAGGGATGAACACTGAAGCTTTCTTT. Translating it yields CASSDPGMNTEAFF. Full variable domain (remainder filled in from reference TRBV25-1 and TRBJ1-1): EADIYQTPRYLVIGTGKKITLECSQTMGHDKMYWYQQDPGMELHLIHYSYGVNSTEKGDLSSESTVSRIRTEHFPLTLESARPSHTSQYLCASSDPGMNTEAFFGQGTRLTVV.

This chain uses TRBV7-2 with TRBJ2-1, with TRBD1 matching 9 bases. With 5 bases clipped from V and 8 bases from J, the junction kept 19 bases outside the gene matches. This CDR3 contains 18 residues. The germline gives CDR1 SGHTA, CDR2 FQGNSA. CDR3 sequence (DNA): TGTGCCAGCAGCGCGGAGTTGTCCGGGACAGGGTATCGATATGAGCAGTTCTTC. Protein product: CASSAELSGTGYRYEQFF.